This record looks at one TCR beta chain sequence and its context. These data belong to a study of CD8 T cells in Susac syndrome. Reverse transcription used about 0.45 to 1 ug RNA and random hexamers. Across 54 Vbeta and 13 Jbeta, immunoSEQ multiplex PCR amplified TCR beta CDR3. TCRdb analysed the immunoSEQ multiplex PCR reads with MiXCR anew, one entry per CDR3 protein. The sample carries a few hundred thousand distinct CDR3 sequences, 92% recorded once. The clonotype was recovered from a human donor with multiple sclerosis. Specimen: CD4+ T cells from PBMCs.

The CDR3 here is CSARQGGNQPQHF. Written as DNA, the CDR3 is TGCAGTGCTAGGCAGGGGGGCAATCAGCCCCAGCATTTT. The rearrangement links TRBV20-1 to TRBJ1-5; 7 bases align to TRBD1. Trimming removed 3 bases from V and 2 bases from J; junction bases left unmatched: 1. The CDR3 is 13 residues long. Germline V lookup: CDR1 DFQATT, CDR2 SNEGSKA (reference sequence).